One and the same sample provided the 6 T cell receptor beta chains below, sequenced in a study of shared clonotypes between healthy human individuals. Some clones are missing from TCRdb's copy, which holds only in-frame ones; the method was immunoSEQ multiplex PCR. The repertoire holds about 1.1 million clones, about four fifths seen once, with around 0.61% in the top ten. The sequenced sample was memory CD4+ T cells from PBMCs. Subset: CD45RA-negative fraction. The receptors were sampled from a man younger than 35 in good health. Some clones in this sample may be carry-over from other donors' samples.

The CDR3 sequence: CASSDLAGLWDTQYF. CDR3 nucleotide sequence: TGTGCCAGCAGCGATTTAGCGGGACTATGGGATACGCAGTATTTT. The chain joins TRBV6-5 to TRBJ2-3, with 8 nucleotides matching TRBD2. Germline V gives CDR1 MNHEY, CDR2 SVGAGI. V lost 6 bases, J lost 6 bases, and 11 bases stayed unmatched. This CDR3 comprises 15 residues.

J is TRBJ1-2 and V is TRBV5-4; TRBD1 aligns across 7 bases. V was clipped by 0 bases and J by 4 bases; unmatched bases: 6. This CDR3 region has 15 residues. Germline V gene sequence: CDR1 SGHNT, CDR2 YYREEE (reference sequence). The CDR3 nucleotides are TGTGCCAGCAGCTTGGGGGGGACAGACATCTATGGCTACACCTTC. It translates to CASSLGGTDIYGYTF.

The chain couples TRBV5-1 to TRBJ1-5; D not certain. The V gene's germline CDR1 is SGHRS and CDR2 YFSETQ. V lost 0 bases, J lost 7 bases, and 8 bases lay in between. This CDR3 spans 13 amino acids. For the CDR3, the DNA is TGCGCCAGCAGCTTGGTTGTGGGCCAGCCCCAGCATTTT. Translation: CASSLVVGQPQHF. Looking up the rest from reference TRBV5-1 and TRBJ1-5 gives the full variable domain: KAGVTQTPRYLIKTRGQQVTLSCSPISGHRSVSWYQQTPGQGLQFLFEYFSETQRNKGNFPGRFSGRQFSNSRSEMNVSTLELGDSALYLCASSLVVGQPQHFGDGTRLSIL.

The gene calls are TRBV11-3 and TRBJ1-1; weak D call: TRBD1 (5 bases). V lost 5 bases, J lost 1 base, and 8 bases lay in between. In germline, CDR1 is SGHNT, CDR2 YENEEA. The CDR3 is 13 amino acids. Here the CDR3 reads CASSQGSNTEAFF. The CDR3 bases are TGTGCCAGCAGCCAGGGATCGAACACTGAAGCTTTCTTT.

The V and J genes are TRBV30 and TRBJ2-3; no definite D call. Deletions cut 0 bases from V and 3 bases from J, with 7 bases between. The V gene's germline CDR1 is GTSNPN and CDR2 SVGIG (reference sequence). This CDR3 is 13 amino acids long. The CDR3 DNA is TGTGCCTGGAGTGTGCTCCAGACAGATACGCAGTATTTT. Amino acid sequence: CAWSVLQTDTQYF.

V gene TRBV7-9 combines with J gene TRBJ1-2, with D possibly being TRBD1 (6 bases). Germline CDR1 SEHNR, CDR2 FQNEAQ (reference sequence). V lost 9 bases to trimming and J lost 10 bases, with 21 bases between them. CDR3 length: 13 residues. The CDR3 loop reads CASQLRIGGIYTF. Here the CDR3 DNA reads TGTGCCAGTCAGCTTAGAATAGGGGGAATCTACACCTTC.